The sequence of this T cell receptor beta chain was determined in a study of T cells generated in artificial thymic organoids (dated by TCRdb to the late 2010s). Turning to the overall study: In some experiments, thymic T cells were further FACS-purified to deplete CD4 immature single positive or double positive precursors. The study compared TCR alpha and beta CDR3 repertoires of CD8 single positive T cells derived from in vitro artificial thymic organoids with the repertoires of thymic and peripheral blood naive CD8 T cells. The displayed repertoire sequencing data were described as being representative of three independent experiments.

The germline V gene sets CDR1 to MNHEY and CDR2 to SVGAGI. From the cysteine through the phenylalanine, the CDR3 covers 11 amino acids. Solely the CDR3 DNA is kept, with 33 bases framed from the first base. V loses 6 bases, J loses 7 bases, and the germline ends lie 7 bases apart. On the study overall, not on this receptor specifically: Physiological TCR clonotype diversity, comparable to that of thymic and blood naive CD8 T cells, was observed in organoid-derived CD8 single positive T cells.

Primary CD8+ T cells were enriched by magnetic beads using the Miltenyi CD8+ T cell Isolation Kit. Before RNA extraction, CD3+TCRalphabeta+CD8 single positive T cells from both organoids and thymus were sorted by FACS. For each sample, total RNA was purified from about 40,000 to 200,000 sorted cells using the RNeasy Micro kit, and RNA quality was checked on an Agilent RNA 6000 Nano chip. Thymic fragments were dissected, disrupted by pipetting and filtered through a 70 um strainer so that thymocytes were released. Separate semi-nested PCR amplifications were run for the TCRalpha and TCRbeta libraries, using Advantage 2 and reverse primers located in the TRAC or TRBC constant regions. The amount of total RNA going into first-strand cDNA synthesis ranged between 3.5 and 500 ng. TCR cDNA libraries were generated by 5'-RACE using the SMARTer PCR cDNA Synthesis kit, with a poly-dT primer employed for first-strand synthesis. The semi-nested reverse primers in the constant regions carried 5-nucleotide sample-specific barcodes, and the PCR products were cleaned up with the Zymo DNA Clean and Concentrator-5 kit. As many as ten barcoded samples were combined into a pool, ligated to Illumina adaptors, and sequenced on an Illumina MiSeq as 2 x 150 bp paired-end reads. Regarding the original processing steps: After demultiplexing, reads were aligned using BLAT against a custom library built from IMGT containing every combination of human TRAV, TRAJ, TRBV, TRBD and TRBJ. The best BLAT hits were picked using pslCDnaFilter (-maxAligns=1, -ignoreIntrons), and custom Perl scripts were used to calculate clonotype frequencies. The public reads were run again by TCRdb, first through fastp at Q25 and then through MiXCR, and only productive beta chains were kept. Each entry is one CDR3 protein sequence, shown with its most common DNA and genes. The authors' filters were not applied to this entry. The sample table holds 7,000 to 10,000 distinct CDR3 sequences, of which about 16% were seen once. The ten largest make up almost 1.5% of the sample.

Taking its sample share into account, this clonotype is medium-sized (0.01 to 0.1%). Its target antigen remains unknown. Base-call qualities are not available, and no considerably larger clone is one nucleotide away. Sequenced material: naive CD8+ T cells from the thymus. Explained via the paper, the cell subset or site label denotes: CD3+TCRalphabeta+CD8SP T cells; for blood, CD45RO-CCR7+ naive CD8+ T cells. The V and J segments used are TRBV6-5 and TRBJ1-5; no D segment can be confidently identified. The receptor was derived from a human donor who gave cord blood stem cells for thymic organoid culture, a cardiac surgery patient who gave postnatal thymus, or a blood donor (not recorded which). Here is the DNA: TGTGCCAGCAGGACAAACCAGCCCCAGCATTTT. It translates as CASRTNQPQHF.